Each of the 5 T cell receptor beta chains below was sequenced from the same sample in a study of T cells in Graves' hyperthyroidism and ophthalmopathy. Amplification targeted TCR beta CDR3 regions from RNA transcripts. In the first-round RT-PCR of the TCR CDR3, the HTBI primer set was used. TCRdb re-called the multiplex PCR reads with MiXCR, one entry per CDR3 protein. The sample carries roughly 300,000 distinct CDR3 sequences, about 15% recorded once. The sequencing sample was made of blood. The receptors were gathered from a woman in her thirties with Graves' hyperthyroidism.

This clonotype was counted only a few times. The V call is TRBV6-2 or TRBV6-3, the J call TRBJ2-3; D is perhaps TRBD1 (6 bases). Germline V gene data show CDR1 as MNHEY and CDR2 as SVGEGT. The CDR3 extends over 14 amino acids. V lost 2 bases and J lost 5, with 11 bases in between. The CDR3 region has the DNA TGTGCCAGCAGTTACGGTGGGGGCAAAGATACGCAGTATTTT. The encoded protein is CASSYGGGKDTQYF.

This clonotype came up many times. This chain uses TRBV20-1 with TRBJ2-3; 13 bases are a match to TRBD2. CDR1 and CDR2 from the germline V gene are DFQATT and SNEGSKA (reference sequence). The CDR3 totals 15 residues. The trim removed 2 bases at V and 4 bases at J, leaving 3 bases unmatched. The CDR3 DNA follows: TGCAGTGCTAGAACTAGCGGGAGGGTATCAGATACGCAGTATTTT. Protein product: CSARTSGRVSDTQYF.

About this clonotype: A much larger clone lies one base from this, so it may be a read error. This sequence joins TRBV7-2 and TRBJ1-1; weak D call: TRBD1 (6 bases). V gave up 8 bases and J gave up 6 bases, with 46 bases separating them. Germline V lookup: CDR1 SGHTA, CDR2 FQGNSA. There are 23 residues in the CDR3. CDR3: CASAPPRNGWGRRLIFMTPEAFF. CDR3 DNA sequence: TGTGCCAGCGCCCCTCCTCGGAATGGTTGGGGGCGCCGGTTAATTTTTATGACTCCTGAAGCTTTCTTT.

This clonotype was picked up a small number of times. The CDR3 loop is CSASPGLAGGLNTGELFF. The CDR3 bases are TGCAGTGCTTCGCCGGGACTAGCGGGAGGGTTAAACACCGGGGAGCTGTTTTTT. This sequence joins TRBV20-1 and TRBJ2-2, with 16 bases fitting TRBD2. V dropped 5 bases and J dropped 2; count of bases not matched to a gene: 8. This CDR3 is built from 18 residues. CDR1 DFQATT and CDR2 SNEGSKA come from the germline V gene (reference sequence).

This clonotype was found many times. The CDR3 bases are TGTGCCAGCAGTTACGGGAAAAGGGGAGAAGCTTTCTTT. It yields the protein CASSYGKRGEAFF. The J gene is TRBJ1-1, the V gene TRBV6-6; possibly TRBD1 for D (5 bases). CDR1 and CDR2 (germline): MNHNY, SVGAGI (reference sequence). With 2 bases removed from V and 8 bases from J, the gap between germline ends came to 12 bases. This CDR3 has 13 amino acids.